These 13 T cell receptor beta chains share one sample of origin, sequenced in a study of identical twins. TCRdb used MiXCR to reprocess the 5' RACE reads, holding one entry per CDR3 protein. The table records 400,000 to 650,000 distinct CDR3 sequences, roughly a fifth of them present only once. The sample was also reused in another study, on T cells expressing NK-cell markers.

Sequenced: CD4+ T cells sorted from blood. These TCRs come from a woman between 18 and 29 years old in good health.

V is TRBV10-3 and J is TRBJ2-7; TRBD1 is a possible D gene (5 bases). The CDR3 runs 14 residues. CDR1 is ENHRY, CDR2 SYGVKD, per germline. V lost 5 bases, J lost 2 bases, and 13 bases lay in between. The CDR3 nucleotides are TGTGCCATCAGTCCCGGGCAGGGCCCCTACGAGCAGTACTTC. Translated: CAISPGQGPYEQYF.

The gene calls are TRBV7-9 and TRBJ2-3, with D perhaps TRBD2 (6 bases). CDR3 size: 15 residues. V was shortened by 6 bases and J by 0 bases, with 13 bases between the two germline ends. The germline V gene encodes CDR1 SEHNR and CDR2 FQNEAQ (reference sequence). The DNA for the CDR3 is TGTGCCAGCAGACGTAGCGGAACTAGCACAGATACGCAGTATTTT. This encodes CASRRSGTSTDTQYF.

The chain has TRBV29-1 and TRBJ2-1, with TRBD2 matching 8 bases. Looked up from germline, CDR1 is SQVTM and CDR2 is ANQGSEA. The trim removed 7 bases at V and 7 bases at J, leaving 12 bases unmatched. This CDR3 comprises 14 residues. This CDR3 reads CSGRGTTSVNEQFF. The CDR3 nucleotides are TGCAGCGGCAGGGGTACGACTAGCGTGAATGAGCAGTTCTTC.

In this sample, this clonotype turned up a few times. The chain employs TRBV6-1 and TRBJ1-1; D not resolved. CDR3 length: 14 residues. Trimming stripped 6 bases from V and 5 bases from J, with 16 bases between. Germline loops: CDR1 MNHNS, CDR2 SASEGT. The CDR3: CASRPGYGKTEAFF. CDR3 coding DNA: TGTGCCAGCAGGCCTGGGTACGGAAAAACTGAAGCTTTCTTT.

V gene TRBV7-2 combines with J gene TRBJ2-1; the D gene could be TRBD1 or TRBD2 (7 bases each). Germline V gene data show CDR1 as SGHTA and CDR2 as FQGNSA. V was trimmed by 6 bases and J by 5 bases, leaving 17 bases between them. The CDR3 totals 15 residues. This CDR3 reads CASRGGGTVNNEQFF. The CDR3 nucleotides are TGTGCCAGCAGGGGAGGGGGGACAGTAAACAATGAGCAGTTCTTC.

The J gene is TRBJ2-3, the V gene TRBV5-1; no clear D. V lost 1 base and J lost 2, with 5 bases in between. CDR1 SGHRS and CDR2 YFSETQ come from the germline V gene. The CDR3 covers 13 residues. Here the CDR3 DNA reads TGCGCCAGCAGCTTGACAGACACAGATACGCAGTATTTT. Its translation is CASSLTDTDTQYF. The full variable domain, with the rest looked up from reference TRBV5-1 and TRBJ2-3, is KAGVTQTPRYLIKTRGQQVTLSCSPISGHRSVSWYQQTPGQGLQFLFEYFSETQRNKGNFPGRFSGRQFSNSRSEMNVSTLELGDSALYLCASSLTDTDTQYFGPGTRLTVL.

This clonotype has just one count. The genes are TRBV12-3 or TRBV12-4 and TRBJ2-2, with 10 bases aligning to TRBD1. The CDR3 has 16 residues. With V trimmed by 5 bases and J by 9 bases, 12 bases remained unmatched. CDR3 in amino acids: CASSPGPGQGRRELFF. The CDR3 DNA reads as TGTGCCAGCAGTCCTGGGCCGGGACAGGGGCGGCGGGAGCTGTTTTTT.

This CDR3 reads CSVGVGDTQYF. The CDR3 DNA is TGCAGCGTGGGGGTCGGGGATACGCAGTATTTT. The chain links TRBV29-1 to TRBJ2-3; D tentatively fits TRBD1 or TRBD2 (5 bases each). Germline-derived CDR1 and CDR2 are SQVTM and ANQGSEA. CDR3 size: 11 residues. The V gene lost 6 bases and the J gene lost 6 bases, with 10 bases spanning the gap.

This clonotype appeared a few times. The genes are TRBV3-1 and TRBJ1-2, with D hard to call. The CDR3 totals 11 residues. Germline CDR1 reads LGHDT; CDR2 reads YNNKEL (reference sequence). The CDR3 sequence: CAPVNSGGYTF. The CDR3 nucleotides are TGTGCGCCTGTCAATTCGGGGGGCTACACCTTC.

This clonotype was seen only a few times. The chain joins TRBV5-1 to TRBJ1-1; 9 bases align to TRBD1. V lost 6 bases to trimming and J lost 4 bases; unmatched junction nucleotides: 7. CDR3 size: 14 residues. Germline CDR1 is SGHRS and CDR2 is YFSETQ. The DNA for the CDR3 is TGCGCCAGCAAGACAGGGGGAGTGTTCACTGAAGCTTTCTTT. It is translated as CASKTGGVFTEAFF.

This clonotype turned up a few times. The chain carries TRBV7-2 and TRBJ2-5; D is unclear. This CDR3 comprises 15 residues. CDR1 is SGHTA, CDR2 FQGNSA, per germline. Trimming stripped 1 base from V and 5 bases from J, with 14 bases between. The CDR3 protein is CASSLEVRRWETQYF. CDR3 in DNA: TGTGCCAGCAGCTTAGAGGTTCGCAGGTGGGAGACCCAGTACTTC. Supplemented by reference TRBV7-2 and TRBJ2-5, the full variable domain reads GAGVSQSPSNKVTEKGKDVELRCDPISGHTALYWYRQSLGQGLEFLIYFQGNSAPDKSGLPSDRFSAERTGGSVSTLTIQRTQQEDSAVYLCASSLEVRRWETQYFGPGTRLLVL.

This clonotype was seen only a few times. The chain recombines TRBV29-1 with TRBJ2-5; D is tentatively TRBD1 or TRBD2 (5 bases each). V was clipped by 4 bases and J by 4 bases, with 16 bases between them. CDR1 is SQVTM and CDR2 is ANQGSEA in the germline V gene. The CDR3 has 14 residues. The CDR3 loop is CSVAQGTLRETQYF. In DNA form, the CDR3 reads TGCAGCGTTGCCCAAGGGACCTTGCGAGAGACCCAGTACTTC.

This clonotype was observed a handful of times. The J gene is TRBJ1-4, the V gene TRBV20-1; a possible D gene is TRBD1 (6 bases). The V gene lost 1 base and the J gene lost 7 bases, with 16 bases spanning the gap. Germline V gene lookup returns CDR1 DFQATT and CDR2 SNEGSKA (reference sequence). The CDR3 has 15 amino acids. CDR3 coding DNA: TGCAGTGCTAGAGTACCTCAGGGGCAGTCTGAAAAACTGTTTTTT. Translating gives CSARVPQGQSEKLFF.